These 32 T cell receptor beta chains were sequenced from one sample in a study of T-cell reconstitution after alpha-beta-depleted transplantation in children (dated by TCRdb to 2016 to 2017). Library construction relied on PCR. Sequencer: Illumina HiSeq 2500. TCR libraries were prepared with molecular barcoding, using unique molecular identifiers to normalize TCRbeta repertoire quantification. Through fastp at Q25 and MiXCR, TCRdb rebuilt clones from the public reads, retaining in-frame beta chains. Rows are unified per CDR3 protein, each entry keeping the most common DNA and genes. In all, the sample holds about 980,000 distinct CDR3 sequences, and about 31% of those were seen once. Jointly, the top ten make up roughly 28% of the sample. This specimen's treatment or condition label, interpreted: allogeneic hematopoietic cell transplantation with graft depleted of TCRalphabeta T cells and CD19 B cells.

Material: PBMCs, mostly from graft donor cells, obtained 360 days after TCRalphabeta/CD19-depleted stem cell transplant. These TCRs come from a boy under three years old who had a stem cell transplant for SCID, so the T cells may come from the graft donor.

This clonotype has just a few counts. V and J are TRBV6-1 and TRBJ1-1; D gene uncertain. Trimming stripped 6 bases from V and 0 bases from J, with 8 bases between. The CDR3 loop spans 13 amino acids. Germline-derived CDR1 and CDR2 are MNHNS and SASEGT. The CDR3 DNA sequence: TGTGCCAGCAGGCTTAGGGTGAACACTGAAGCTTTCTTT. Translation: CASRLRVNTEAFF.

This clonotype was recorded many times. As DNA, the CDR3 is TGCAGTGCTAGTGTTATCGGTGCAGGGCTTATCTCTGAAGCTTTCTTT. Translation gives CSASVIGAGLISEAFF. The rearrangement joins TRBV20-1 to TRBJ1-1, with a weak D call TRBD1 (5 bases). The CDR3 covers 16 residues. The V gene's germline CDR1 is DFQATT and CDR2 SNEGSKA (reference sequence). Deletions cut 3 bases from V and 6 bases from J, with 23 bases between.

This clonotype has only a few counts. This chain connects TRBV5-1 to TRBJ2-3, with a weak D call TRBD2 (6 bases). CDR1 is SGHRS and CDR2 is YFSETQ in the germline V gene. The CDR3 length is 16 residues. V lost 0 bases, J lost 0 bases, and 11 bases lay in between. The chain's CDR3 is CASSLATGASTDTQYF. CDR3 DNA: TGCGCCAGCAGCTTGGCCACGGGAGCTAGCACAGATACGCAGTATTTT.

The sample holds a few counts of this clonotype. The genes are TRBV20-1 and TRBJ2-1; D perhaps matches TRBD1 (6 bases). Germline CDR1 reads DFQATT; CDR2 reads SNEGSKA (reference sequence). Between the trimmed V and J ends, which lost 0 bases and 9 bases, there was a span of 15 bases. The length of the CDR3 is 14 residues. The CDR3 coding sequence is TGCAGTGCTAGAGATAACCAGGGGATTAGTGAGCAGTTCTTC. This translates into CSARDNQGISEQFF.

The CDR3 DNA is TGTGCCAGCAGCTTAGCGCCGGCGACTAATGAAAAACTGTTTTTT. It translates to CASSLAPATNEKLFF. This chain links TRBV7-2 with TRBJ1-4; D gene ambiguous. With 0 bases removed from V and 2 bases from J, the gap between germline ends came to 7 bases. Per germline, CDR1 SGHTA and CDR2 FQGNSA. The CDR3 covers 15 residues.

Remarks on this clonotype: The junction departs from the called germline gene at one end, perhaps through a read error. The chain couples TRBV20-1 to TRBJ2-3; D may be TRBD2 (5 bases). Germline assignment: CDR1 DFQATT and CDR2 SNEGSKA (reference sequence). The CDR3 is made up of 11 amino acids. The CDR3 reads CSASGRDRQYF. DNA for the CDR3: TGCAGTGCTAGTGGTCGGGATAGGCAGTATTTT.

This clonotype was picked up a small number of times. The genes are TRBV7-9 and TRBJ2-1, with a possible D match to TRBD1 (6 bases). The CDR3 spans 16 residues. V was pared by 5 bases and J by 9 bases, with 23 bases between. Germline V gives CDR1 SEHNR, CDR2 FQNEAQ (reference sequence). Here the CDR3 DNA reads TGTGCCAGCAGCCTGAGGGAAAACAGGGATCAGGGTGAGCAGTTCTTC. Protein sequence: CASSLRENRDQGEQFF.

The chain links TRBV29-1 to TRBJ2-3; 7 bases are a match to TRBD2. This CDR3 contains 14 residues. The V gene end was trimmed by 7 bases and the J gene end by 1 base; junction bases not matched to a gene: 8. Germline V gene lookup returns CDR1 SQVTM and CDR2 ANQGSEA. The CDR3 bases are TGCAGCGCCGGCCCCACTAGCGGCACAGATACGCAGTATTTT. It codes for CSAGPTSGTDTQYF.

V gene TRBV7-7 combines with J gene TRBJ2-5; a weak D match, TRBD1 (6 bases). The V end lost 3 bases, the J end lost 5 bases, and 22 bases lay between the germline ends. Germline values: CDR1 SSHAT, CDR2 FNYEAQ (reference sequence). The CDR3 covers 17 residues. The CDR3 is CASSFWGYRDPRETQYF. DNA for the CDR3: TGTGCCAGCAGCTTCTGGGGGTACAGGGATCCTCGGGAGACCCAGTACTTC.

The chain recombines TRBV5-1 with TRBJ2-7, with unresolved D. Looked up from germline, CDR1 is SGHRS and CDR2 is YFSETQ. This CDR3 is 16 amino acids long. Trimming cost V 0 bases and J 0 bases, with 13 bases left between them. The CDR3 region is CASSLAERASSYEQYF. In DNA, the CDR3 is TGCGCCAGCAGCTTGGCCGAAAGGGCAAGCTCCTACGAGCAGTACTTC.

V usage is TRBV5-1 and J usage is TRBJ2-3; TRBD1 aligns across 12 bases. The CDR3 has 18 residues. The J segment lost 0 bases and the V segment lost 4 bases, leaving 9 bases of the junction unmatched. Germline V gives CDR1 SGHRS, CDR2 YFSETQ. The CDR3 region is CASSVRGQGAPSTDTQYF. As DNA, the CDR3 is TGCGCCAGCAGCGTGAGGGGACAGGGGGCGCCTAGCACAGATACGCAGTATTTT.

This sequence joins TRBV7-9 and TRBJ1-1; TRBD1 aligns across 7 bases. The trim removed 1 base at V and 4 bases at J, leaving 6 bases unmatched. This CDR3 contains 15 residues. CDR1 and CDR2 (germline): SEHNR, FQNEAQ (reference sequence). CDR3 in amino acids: CASSLEGQLSTEAFF. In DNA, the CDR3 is TGTGCCAGCAGCTTAGAGGGACAGCTCTCCACTGAAGCTTTCTTT.

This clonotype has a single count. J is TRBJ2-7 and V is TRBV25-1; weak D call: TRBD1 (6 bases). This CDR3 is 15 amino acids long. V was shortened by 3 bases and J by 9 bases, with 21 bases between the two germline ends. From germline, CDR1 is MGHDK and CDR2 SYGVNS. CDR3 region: CASSESRTELRGQYF. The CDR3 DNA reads TGTGCCAGCAGTGAGTCCCGGACAGAGCTTAGGGGGCAGTACTTC.

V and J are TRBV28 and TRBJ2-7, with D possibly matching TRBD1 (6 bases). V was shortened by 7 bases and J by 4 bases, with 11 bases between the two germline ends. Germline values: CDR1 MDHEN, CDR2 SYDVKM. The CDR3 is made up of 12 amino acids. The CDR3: CASNDRWYEQYF. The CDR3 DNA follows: TGTGCCAGCAACGACAGGTGGTACGAGCAGTACTTC.

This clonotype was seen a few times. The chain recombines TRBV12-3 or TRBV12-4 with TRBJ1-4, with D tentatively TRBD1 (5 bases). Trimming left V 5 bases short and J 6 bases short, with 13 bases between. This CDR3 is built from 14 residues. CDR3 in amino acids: CASSPQGIYEKLFF. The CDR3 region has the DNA TGTGCCAGCAGTCCGCAGGGTATATATGAAAAACTGTTTTTT.

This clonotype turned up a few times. Here the CDR3 reads CASSQQPRSFPNYEQYF. CDR3 sequence (DNA): TGTGCCAGCAGCCAACAACCCCGGAGCTTCCCCAACTACGAGCAGTACTTC. J is TRBJ2-7 and V is TRBV7-8; D unresolved. The CDR3 spans 17 residues. Trimming removed 5 bases from V and 3 bases from J, with 23 bases in between. CDR1 SGHVS and CDR2 FQNEAQ come from the germline V gene.

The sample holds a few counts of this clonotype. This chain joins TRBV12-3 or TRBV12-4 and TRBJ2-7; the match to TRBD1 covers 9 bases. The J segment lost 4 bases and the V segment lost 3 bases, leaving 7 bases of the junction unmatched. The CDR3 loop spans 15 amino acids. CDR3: CASSFGDRGVYEQYF. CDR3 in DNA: TGTGCCAGCAGTTTCGGCGACAGGGGGGTTTACGAGCAGTACTTC.

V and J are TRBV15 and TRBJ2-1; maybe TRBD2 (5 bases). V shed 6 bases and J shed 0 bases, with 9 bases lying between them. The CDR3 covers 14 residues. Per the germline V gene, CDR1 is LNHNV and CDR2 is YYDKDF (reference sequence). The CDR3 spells CATRDLDSYNEQFF. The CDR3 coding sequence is TGTGCCACCAGGGACTTAGACTCCTACAATGAGCAGTTCTTC.

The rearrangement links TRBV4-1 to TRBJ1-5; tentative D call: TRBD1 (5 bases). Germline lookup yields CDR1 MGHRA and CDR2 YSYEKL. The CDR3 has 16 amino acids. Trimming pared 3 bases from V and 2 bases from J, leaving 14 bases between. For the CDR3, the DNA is TGCGCCAGCAGCCATGTGGGGGATTTAGGCAATCAGCCCCAGCATTTT. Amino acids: CASSHVGDLGNQPQHF.

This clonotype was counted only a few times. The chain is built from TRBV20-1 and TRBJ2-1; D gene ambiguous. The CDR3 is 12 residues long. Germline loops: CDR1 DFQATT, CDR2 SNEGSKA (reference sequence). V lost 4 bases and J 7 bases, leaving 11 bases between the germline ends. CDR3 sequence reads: CSANQLKNEQFF. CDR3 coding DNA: TGCAGTGCTAACCAGCTTAAAAATGAGCAGTTCTTC.

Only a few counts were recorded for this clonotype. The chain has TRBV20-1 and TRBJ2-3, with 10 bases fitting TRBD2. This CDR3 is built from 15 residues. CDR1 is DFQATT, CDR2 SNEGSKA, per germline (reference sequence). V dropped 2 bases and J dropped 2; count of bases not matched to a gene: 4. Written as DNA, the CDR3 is TGCAGTGCTAGAAAGCGGGGGGGATACACAGATACGCAGTATTTT. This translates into CSARKRGGYTDTQYF.

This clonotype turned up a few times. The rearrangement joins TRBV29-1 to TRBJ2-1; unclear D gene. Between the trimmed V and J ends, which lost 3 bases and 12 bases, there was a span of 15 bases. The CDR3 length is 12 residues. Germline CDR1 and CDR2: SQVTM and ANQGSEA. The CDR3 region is CSVDSRQWGQFF. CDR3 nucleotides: TGCAGCGTTGATTCCCGGCAATGGGGGCAGTTCTTC.

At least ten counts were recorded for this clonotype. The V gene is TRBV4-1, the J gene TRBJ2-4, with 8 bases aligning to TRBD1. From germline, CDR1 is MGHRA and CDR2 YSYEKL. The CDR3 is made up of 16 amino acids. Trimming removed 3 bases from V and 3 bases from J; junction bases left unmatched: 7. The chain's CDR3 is CASSQPDRGIKNIQYF. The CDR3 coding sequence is TGCGCCAGCAGCCAGCCAGACAGGGGAATCAAAAACATTCAGTACTTC.

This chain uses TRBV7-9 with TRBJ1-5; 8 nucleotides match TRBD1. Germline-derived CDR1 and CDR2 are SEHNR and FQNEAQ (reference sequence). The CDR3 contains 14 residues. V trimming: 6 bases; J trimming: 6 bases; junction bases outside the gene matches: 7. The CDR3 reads CASSLQGDAQPQHF. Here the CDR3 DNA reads TGTGCCAGCAGTTTACAGGGGGATGCTCAGCCCCAGCATTTT.

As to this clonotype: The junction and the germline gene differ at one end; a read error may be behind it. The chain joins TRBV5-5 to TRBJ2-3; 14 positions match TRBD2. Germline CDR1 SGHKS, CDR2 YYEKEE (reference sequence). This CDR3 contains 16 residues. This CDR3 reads CACSKGLAGGTDTQYF. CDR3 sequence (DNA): TGTGCCTGCAGCAAGGGACTAGCGGGGGGCACAGATACGCAGTATTTT.

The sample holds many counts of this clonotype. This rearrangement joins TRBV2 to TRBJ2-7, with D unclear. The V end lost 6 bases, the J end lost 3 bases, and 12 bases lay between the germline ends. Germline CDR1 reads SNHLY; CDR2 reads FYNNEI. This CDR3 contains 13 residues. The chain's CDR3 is CASRGRIYYEQYF. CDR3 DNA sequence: TGTGCCAGCAGGGGCCGGATCTACTACGAGCAGTACTTC.

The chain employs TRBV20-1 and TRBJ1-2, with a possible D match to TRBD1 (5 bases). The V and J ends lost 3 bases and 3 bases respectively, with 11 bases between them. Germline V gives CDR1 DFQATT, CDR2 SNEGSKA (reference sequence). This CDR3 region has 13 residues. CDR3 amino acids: CSASGGTDYGYTF. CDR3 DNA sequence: TGCAGTGCTAGTGGGGGTACGGACTATGGCTACACCTTC.

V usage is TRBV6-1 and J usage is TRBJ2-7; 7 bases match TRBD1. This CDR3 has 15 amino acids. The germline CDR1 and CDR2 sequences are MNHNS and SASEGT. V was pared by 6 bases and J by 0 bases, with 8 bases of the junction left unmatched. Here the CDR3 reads CASRTDRALSYEQYF. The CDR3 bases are TGTGCCAGCAGAACAGACAGGGCCCTCTCCTACGAGCAGTACTTC.

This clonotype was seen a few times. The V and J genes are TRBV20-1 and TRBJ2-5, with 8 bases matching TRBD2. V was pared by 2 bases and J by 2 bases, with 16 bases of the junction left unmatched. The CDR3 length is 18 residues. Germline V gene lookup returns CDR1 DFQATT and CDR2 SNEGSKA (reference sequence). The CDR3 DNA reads TGCAGTGCTAGACCCTACGAAGCGGGGGATGCCAATCAAGAGACCCAGTACTTC. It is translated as CSARPYEAGDANQETQYF.

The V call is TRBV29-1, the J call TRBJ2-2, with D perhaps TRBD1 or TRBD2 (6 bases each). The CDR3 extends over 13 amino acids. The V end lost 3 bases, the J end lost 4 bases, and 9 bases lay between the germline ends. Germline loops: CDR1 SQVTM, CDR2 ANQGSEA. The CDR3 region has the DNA TGCAGCGTTGATCGGGGGCCCACCGGGGAGCTGTTTTTT. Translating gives CSVDRGPTGELFF.

The CDR3, as DNA: TGCAGTGCTAGCAGGGTGGCCGGGGAGCTGTTTTTT. It translates to CSASRVAGELFF. V gene TRBV20-1 combines with J gene TRBJ2-2; perhaps TRBD1 as D (5 bases). The germline CDR1 and CDR2 sequences are DFQATT and SNEGSKA (reference sequence). V was pared by 3 bases and J by 6 bases, with 8 bases between. CDR3 length: 12 amino acids.

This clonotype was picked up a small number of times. The CDR3 is CASSLGFTGGRNEQFF. In DNA form, the CDR3 reads TGTGCCAGCAGCTTAGGGTTTACGGGGGGTCGGAATGAGCAGTTCTTC. The chain uses TRBV11-2 and TRBJ2-1, with 7 bases lining up with TRBD2. Germline CDR1 and CDR2: SGHAT and FQNNGV. This CDR3 has 16 residues. V shed 1 base, J shed 7 bases, and the junction held 10 bases outside the gene matches.